This T cell receptor (beta chain) was found in a study of patients and donors after allogeneic stem cell transplantation. The germline gives CDR1 SGHRS, CDR2 YFSETQ. The CDR3 spans 14 residues. Trimming removed 4 bases from V and 6 bases from J, with 17 bases in between. Via MiXCR, TCRdb re-called the RT-PCR reads, giving one row per CDR3 protein. The sample lists some 230,000 distinct CDR3 sequences, 14% occurring once. Sequences were obtained from blood, either unsorted or a sorted T cell fraction (not recorded which). This chain uses TRBV5-1 with TRBJ2-7, with D perhaps assigned TRBD1 or TRBD2 (5 bases each). The sequence derives from a human donor who was either an allogeneic HSCT recipient or a stem cell or donor lymphocyte infusion donor (not recorded which). It is not recorded whose cells these are; they may come from a transplant donor. The CDR3 here is CASSEGPAGREQYF. CDR3 nucleotide sequence: TGCGCCAGCAGCGAGGGACCGGCGGGCCGCGAGCAGTACTTC. The entire variable domain, with the rest obtained from reference TRBV5-1 and TRBJ2-7, is as follows: KAGVTQTPRYLIKTRGQQVTLSCSPISGHRSVSWYQQTPGQGLQFLFEYFSETQRNKGNFPGRFSGRQFSNSRSEMNVSTLELGDSALYLCASSEGPAGREQYFGPGTRLTVT.